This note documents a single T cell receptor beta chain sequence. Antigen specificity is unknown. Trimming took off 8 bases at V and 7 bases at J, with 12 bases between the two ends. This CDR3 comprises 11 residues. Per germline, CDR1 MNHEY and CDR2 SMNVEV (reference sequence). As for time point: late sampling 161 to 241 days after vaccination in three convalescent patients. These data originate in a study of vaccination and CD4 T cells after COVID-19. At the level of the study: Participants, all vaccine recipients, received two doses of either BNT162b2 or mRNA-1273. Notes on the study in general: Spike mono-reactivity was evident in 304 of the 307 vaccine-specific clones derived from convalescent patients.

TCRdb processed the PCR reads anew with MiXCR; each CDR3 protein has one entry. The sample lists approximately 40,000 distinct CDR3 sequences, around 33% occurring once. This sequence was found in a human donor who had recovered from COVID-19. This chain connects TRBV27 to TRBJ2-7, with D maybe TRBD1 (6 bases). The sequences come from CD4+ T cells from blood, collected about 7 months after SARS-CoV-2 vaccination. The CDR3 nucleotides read TGTGCCAGCGGAACAGGGATGGAGCAGTACTTC. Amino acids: CASGTGMEQYF.